Listed below are T cell receptor beta chains from one sample, sequenced in a study of molecular identifiers for immune sequencing clone quantification. Each CDR3 protein gets one entry after TCRdb re-called the PCR reads with MiXCR. Found here are 80,000 to 95,000 distinct CDR3 sequences, 15% to 20% of them singletons; the top ten hold about 0.85%. The sample was naive CD8+ T cells from blood, with Jurkat cell RNA spiked in. These receptor sequences come from a human donor in good health. Some libraries in this study had Jurkat cell RNA spiked in. The CDR3 runs from the conserved cysteine through the conserved F or W. Each record gives: J gene, V gene, D gene, clone size, CDR3 DNA, CDR3 protein. D genes are given only for firm matches. Clone sizes are given selectively: once, few, many, or a class where the clone is expanded.

j_gene: TRBJ2-2; v_gene: TRBV19; d_gene: -; abundance: -; CDR3nt: TGTGCCAGTAGTATTGGCGGGAACACCGGGGAGCTGGTTTTT; CDR3aa: CASSIGGNTGELVF
j_gene: TRBJ2-3; v_gene: TRBV12-5; d_gene: -; abundance: many; CDR3nt: TGTGCTAGTGGTGGGGGGGGCGGCACAGATACGCAGTATTTT; CDR3aa: CASGGGGGTDTQYF
j_gene: TRBJ1-1; v_gene: TRBV4-1; d_gene: -; abundance: many; CDR3nt: TGCGCCAGCAGCCAAGATATGGGTAGCACTGAAGCTTTCTTT; CDR3aa: CASSQDMGSTEAFF
j_gene: TRBJ2-5; v_gene: TRBV15; d_gene: TRBD1; abundance: -; CDR3nt: TGTGCCACCAGCAGAGTAACGTTAGGGGGCGAAGAGACCCAGTACTTC; CDR3aa: CATSRVTLGGEETQYF
j_gene: TRBJ1-1; v_gene: TRBV12-3/TRBV12-4; d_gene: -; abundance: many; CDR3nt: TGTGCCAGCAGCCCAGCAAGCCCGTACACTGAAGCTTTCTTT; CDR3aa: CASSPASPYTEAFF
j_gene: TRBJ2-2; v_gene: TRBV5-6; d_gene: -; abundance: many; CDR3nt: TGTGCCAGCAGCTTGGCGTGGAACACCGGGGAGCTGTTTTTT; CDR3aa: CASSLAWNTGELFF
j_gene: TRBJ1-1; v_gene: TRBV6-5; d_gene: TRBD1; abundance: -; CDR3nt: TGTGTCAGCAGTAAACCGGGACAGGGGGGCACTGAAGCTCTCTTT; CDR3aa: CVSSKPGQGGTEALF
j_gene: TRBJ2-7; v_gene: TRBV20-1; d_gene: -; abundance: many; CDR3nt: TGCAGTGCTAGTCTTGCGGGCAACTACGAGCAGTACTTC; CDR3aa: CSASLAGNYEQYF
j_gene: TRBJ1-1; v_gene: TRBV4-1; d_gene: -; abundance: many; CDR3nt: TGCGCCAGCAGCGAGGGGAGAGGTGAAGCTTTCTTT; CDR3aa: CASSEGRGEAFF
j_gene: TRBJ2-3; v_gene: TRBV6-5; d_gene: -; abundance: many; CDR3nt: TGTGCCAGCAGTTCCCGGGACCGCAGCACAGATACGCAGTATTTT; CDR3aa: CASSSRDRSTDTQYF
j_gene: TRBJ2-6; v_gene: TRBV19; d_gene: TRBD1; abundance: many; CDR3nt: TGTGCCAGTAGTATAGGGACAGGGGTTACCAACGTCCTGACTTTC; CDR3aa: CASSIGTGVTNVLTF
j_gene: TRBJ2-7; v_gene: TRBV9; d_gene: -; abundance: many; CDR3nt: TGTGCCAGCAGCGTCCGGGACGGACCCTACGAGCAGTACTTC; CDR3aa: CASSVRDGPYEQYF
j_gene: TRBJ1-6; v_gene: TRBV27; d_gene: -; abundance: few; CDR3nt: TGTGCCAGCAGTCCGAAGGGTAGGGGACATCCTACCCATTCACCCCTCCACTTT; CDR3aa: CASSPKGRGHPTHSPLHF
j_gene: TRBJ2-6; v_gene: TRBV27; d_gene: -; abundance: many; CDR3nt: TGTGCCAGCAGTTTAGCCCAGGCTGGGGCCAACGTCCTGACTTTC; CDR3aa: CASSLAQAGANVLTF
j_gene: TRBJ2-1; v_gene: TRBV19; d_gene: TRBD2; abundance: many; CDR3nt: TGTGCCAGTGGGAGAGCGGGAGGGCTTCACAATGAGCAGTTCTTC; CDR3aa: CASGRAGGLHNEQFF
j_gene: TRBJ2-1; v_gene: TRBV5-4; d_gene: -; abundance: -; CDR3nt: TGTGCCAGCAGCCAAGACGGCGGAGAGTACAATGAGCGGTTCTTC; CDR3aa: CASSQDGGEYNERFF
j_gene: TRBJ1-1; v_gene: TRBV29-1; d_gene: -; abundance: many; CDR3nt: TGCAGCGTTGCGTGGGACTGGAACACTGAAGCTTTCTTT; CDR3aa: CSVAWDWNTEAFF
j_gene: TRBJ2-1; v_gene: TRBV19; d_gene: TRBD2; abundance: many; CDR3nt: TGTGCCAGTAGTACTAGCGGGGGATACTACAATGAGCAGTTCTTC; CDR3aa: CASSTSGGYYNEQFF
j_gene: TRBJ2-7; v_gene: TRBV7-8; d_gene: TRBD2; abundance: -; CDR3nt: TGTGCCAGCAGTCTAGCGGGGGGCTTTTCCTACGAGCAGTACTTC; CDR3aa: CASSLAGGFSYEQYF
j_gene: TRBJ2-1; v_gene: TRBV9; d_gene: TRBD2; abundance: few; CDR3nt: TGTGCCAGCAGCGACCTATCCCGGGAGGGCGCTGAGCAGTTCTTC; CDR3aa: CASSDLSREGAEQFF
j_gene: TRBJ2-7; v_gene: TRBV5-1; d_gene: -; abundance: many; CDR3nt: TGCGCCAGCAGCCCGCGGGACAGCCTCTTCATCCACGAGCAGTACTTC; CDR3aa: CASSPRDSLFIHEQYF
j_gene: TRBJ1-2; v_gene: TRBV12-3/TRBV12-4; d_gene: -; abundance: many; CDR3nt: TGTGCCAGCAGTCTCGGACTTGATGGCTACACCTTC; CDR3aa: CASSLGLDGYTF
j_gene: TRBJ1-3; v_gene: TRBV3-1; d_gene: -; abundance: many; CDR3nt: TGTGCCAGCAGCTTATCCACCTCTGGAAACACCATATATTTT; CDR3aa: CASSLSTSGNTIYF
j_gene: TRBJ2-3; v_gene: TRBV6-2/TRBV6-3; d_gene: -; abundance: many; CDR3nt: TGTGCCAGCAGCCGCCGGGCGGAGATCACAGATACGCAGTATTTT; CDR3aa: CASSRRAEITDTQYF
j_gene: TRBJ2-2; v_gene: TRBV4-1; d_gene: TRBD2; abundance: many; CDR3nt: TGCGCCAGCAGCCAAGTCGGTGCGGGGGTTGGTACCGGGGAGCTGTTTTTT; CDR3aa: CASSQVGAGVGTGELFF
j_gene: TRBJ2-7; v_gene: TRBV4-1; d_gene: -; abundance: many; CDR3nt: TGCGCCAGCAGCCAACTTGGGGAAGCGACCTACGAGCAGTACTTC; CDR3aa: CASSQLGEATYEQYF
j_gene: TRBJ1-1; v_gene: TRBV30; d_gene: -; abundance: -; CDR3nt: TGTGCCTGGAGTGCCACCAACACTGAAGCTTTCTTT; CDR3aa: CAWSATNTEAFF
j_gene: TRBJ2-5; v_gene: TRBV6-6; d_gene: -; abundance: many; CDR3nt: TGTGCCAGCAGACCCGAAGTCGCTGGGGAGACCCAGTACTTC; CDR3aa: CASRPEVAGETQYF
j_gene: TRBJ2-3; v_gene: TRBV7-8; d_gene: TRBD2; abundance: many; CDR3nt: TGTGCCAGCAGCTTCAGGCGGGGGGGGGGAGATACGCAGTATTTT; CDR3aa: CASSFRRGGGDTQYF
j_gene: TRBJ1-1; v_gene: TRBV7-9; d_gene: -; abundance: many; CDR3nt: TGTGCCAGCAGCTGGGAAGAGATTGAAGCTTTCTTT; CDR3aa: CASSWEEIEAFF
j_gene: TRBJ1-5; v_gene: TRBV19; d_gene: TRBD1; abundance: many; CDR3nt: TGTGCCAGTAGTACCCAGGACAGGGGGCGAGGTCAGCCCCAGCATTTT; CDR3aa: CASSTQDRGRGQPQHF
j_gene: TRBJ2-7; v_gene: TRBV4-3; d_gene: -; abundance: many; CDR3nt: TGCGCCAGCAGCCAAGGTCGGCAGGGCTACGAGCAGTACTTC; CDR3aa: CASSQGRQGYEQYF
j_gene: TRBJ2-1; v_gene: TRBV29-1; d_gene: -; abundance: many; CDR3nt: TGCAGCGTTGAATCAGGGACGTCCTACAATGAGCAGTTCTTC; CDR3aa: CSVESGTSYNEQFF
j_gene: TRBJ2-5; v_gene: TRBV7-2; d_gene: TRBD1; abundance: -; CDR3nt: TGTGCCAGCAGCCCCGTAGGACAGGGGCTCCAAGAGACCCAGTACTTC; CDR3aa: CASSPVGQGLQETQYF
j_gene: TRBJ1-1; v_gene: TRBV27; d_gene: -; abundance: many; CDR3nt: TGTGCCAGCAGTCACAGTATTTCCGGGAGCTACTTTGAAGCTTTCTTT; CDR3aa: CASSHSISGSYFEAFF
j_gene: TRBJ2-1; v_gene: TRBV25-1; d_gene: -; abundance: many; CDR3nt: TGTGCCAGCAGTCACCCCCGGGGTAGCTCCTACAATGAGCAGTTCTTC; CDR3aa: CASSHPRGSSYNEQFF
j_gene: TRBJ1-1; v_gene: TRBV6-2/TRBV6-3; d_gene: -; abundance: many; CDR3nt: TGTGCCAGCAGTCTACAGGGATCCACTGAAGCTTTCTTT; CDR3aa: CASSLQGSTEAFF
j_gene: TRBJ2-5; v_gene: TRBV28; d_gene: TRBD1; abundance: -; CDR3nt: TGTGCCAGCAGTCCCTATACGGGACAGGGGGAGGAGACCCAGTACTTC; CDR3aa: CASSPYTGQGEETQYF
j_gene: TRBJ1-6; v_gene: TRBV13; d_gene: TRBD1; abundance: many; CDR3nt: TGTGCCAGCAGCCAAGGGACAGCTGATAATTCACCCCTCCACTTT; CDR3aa: CASSQGTADNSPLHF
j_gene: TRBJ2-1; v_gene: TRBV4-3; d_gene: TRBD2; abundance: many; CDR3nt: TGCGCCAGCAGCCAAGATTACGCGGGAGGGTACAATGAGCAGTTCTTC; CDR3aa: CASSQDYAGGYNEQFF
j_gene: TRBJ2-3; v_gene: TRBV7-9; d_gene: -; abundance: many; CDR3nt: TGTGCCACCACCTTAGAGGGGGCAGATACGCAGTATTTT; CDR3aa: CATTLEGADTQYF
j_gene: TRBJ1-1; v_gene: TRBV5-1; d_gene: -; abundance: -; CDR3nt: TGCGCCAGCAGCTGGGGGGTTTCGGGGAGTACTGAAGCTTTCTTT; CDR3aa: CASSWGVSGSTEAFF
j_gene: TRBJ2-5; v_gene: TRBV24-1; d_gene: -; abundance: many; CDR3nt: TGTGCCACCAGTGACCGGAACCAAGAGACCCAGTACTTC; CDR3aa: CATSDRNQETQYF
j_gene: TRBJ2-7; v_gene: TRBV6-5; d_gene: TRBD2; abundance: many; CDR3nt: TGTGCCAGCAGTCCGCCTACGGGGGGGAGCTCCTACGAGCAGTACTTC; CDR3aa: CASSPPTGGSSYEQYF
j_gene: TRBJ2-3; v_gene: TRBV21-1; d_gene: -; abundance: many; CDR3nt: TGTGCCAGCAGCAACCCGTCCAGAATTGACGATACGCAGTATTTT; CDR3aa: CASSNPSRIDDTQYF
j_gene: TRBJ2-1; v_gene: TRBV9; d_gene: TRBD1; abundance: few; CDR3nt: TGTGCCAGCGGCACCACCGGGACAGGGGGCTTGGGTGAGCAGTTCTTC; CDR3aa: CASGTTGTGGLGEQFF
j_gene: TRBJ1-1; v_gene: TRBV4-1; d_gene: -; abundance: many; CDR3nt: TGCGCCAGCAGCCAAGGGACGGAGGGGGGATTCACTGAAGCTTTCTTT; CDR3aa: CASSQGTEGGFTEAFF
j_gene: TRBJ2-3; v_gene: TRBV6-4; d_gene: -; abundance: many; CDR3nt: TGTGCCAGCAGTGACTCGAGGGAAGATACGCAGTATTTT; CDR3aa: CASSDSREDTQYF
j_gene: TRBJ2-3; v_gene: TRBV6-2/TRBV6-3; d_gene: -; abundance: many; CDR3nt: TGTGCCAGCAGTTACGAGGGTCGCACAGATACGCAGTATTTT; CDR3aa: CASSYEGRTDTQYF